This paragraph reports one T cell receptor (beta chain). Its specificity is not known. An immunoSEQ assay, version v3.0, was performed at survey level. Here immunoSEQ multiplex PCR was the method, and the copy in TCRdb shows in-frame clones only, minus some. Of over 40,000 clones listed, 90% to 95% are singletons. The data belong to a study of long-term antiretroviral therapy in people with HIV. Each HIV participant was treated in the United States. Cryopreserved PBMC, at 1-10 million per sample, were present before DNA extraction. Points from the study as a whole: HIV repertoires spanned tighter CDR3 length ranges than controls did.

This CDR3 comprises 16 residues. The V and J ends lost 3 bases and 5 bases respectively, with 19 bases between them. Germline-derived CDR1 and CDR2 are SEHNR and FQNEAQ (reference sequence). Specimen: unsorted PBMCs, collected 3.7 years after starting antiretroviral therapy. The J gene is TRBJ1-1, the V gene TRBV7-9, with a possible D match to TRBD1 (5 bases). This receptor was identified in a woman aged 50 to 65 with HIV. CDR3 nucleotides: TGTGCCAGCAGCTTCCCCGTTTCAGGGCGGAAGACTGAAGCTTTCTTT. Protein product: CASSFPVSGRKTEAFF. The full variable domain, in which reference TRBV7-9 and TRBJ1-1 provide the parts outside the CDR3, is DTGVSQNPRHKITKRGQNVTFRCDPISEHNRLYWYRQTLGQGPEFLTYFQNEAQLEKSRLLSDRFSAERPKGSFSTLEIQRTEQGDSAMYLCASSFPVSGRKTEAFFGQGTRLTVV.